Included here is one T cell receptor beta chain sequence, with context. As yet, its antigen is unknown. Other DNA variants within this sample encode the same CDR3. V lost 5 bases, J lost 4 bases, and 9 bases lay in between. The CDR3 is 13 amino acids. Germline CDR1 is SNHLY and CDR2 is FYNNEI. The primer mix had 60 Vbeta and 13 Jbeta primers. Data came from immunoSEQ multiplex PCR; TCRdb stores just in-frame clones and leaves some out. This sample has approximately 160,000 clones, with about 71% found just once. This sample is drawn from a study of cytomegalovirus exposure and HLA in healthy donors. Study outcomes and limitations: A further, later analysis showed that HLA-associated TCR beta chains (compared with equally common others) were more clonally expanded.

This TCR derives from a man aged 50 or older in good health and CMV-seronegative. This chain uses TRBV2 with TRBJ2-1, with D possibly matching TRBD1 (5 bases). Sequencing input: PBMCs. The CDR3, as DNA: TGTGCCAGCAGTAGGCAGGGATACAATGAGCAGTTCTTC. Translating it yields CASSRQGYNEQFF.